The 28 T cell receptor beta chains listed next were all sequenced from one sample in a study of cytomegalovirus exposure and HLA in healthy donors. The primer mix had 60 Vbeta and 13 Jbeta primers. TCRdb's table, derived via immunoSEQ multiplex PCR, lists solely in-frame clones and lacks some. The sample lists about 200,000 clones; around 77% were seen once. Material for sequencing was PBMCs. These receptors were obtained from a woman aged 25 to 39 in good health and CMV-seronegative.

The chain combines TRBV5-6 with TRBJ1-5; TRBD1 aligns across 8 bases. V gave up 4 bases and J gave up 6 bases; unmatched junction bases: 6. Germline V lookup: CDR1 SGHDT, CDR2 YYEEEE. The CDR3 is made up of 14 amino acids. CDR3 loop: CASSEQGVPQPQHF. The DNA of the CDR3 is TGTGCCAGCAGCGAACAGGGGGTTCCTCAGCCCCAGCATTTT.

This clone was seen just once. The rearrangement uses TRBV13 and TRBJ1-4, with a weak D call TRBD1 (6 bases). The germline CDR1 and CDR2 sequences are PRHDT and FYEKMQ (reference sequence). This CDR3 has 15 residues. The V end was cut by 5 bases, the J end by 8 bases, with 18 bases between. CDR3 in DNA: TGTGCCAGCAGCGGGCCGTCGCAGGGGACAGAAAAACTGTTTTTT. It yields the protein CASSGPSQGTEKLFF.

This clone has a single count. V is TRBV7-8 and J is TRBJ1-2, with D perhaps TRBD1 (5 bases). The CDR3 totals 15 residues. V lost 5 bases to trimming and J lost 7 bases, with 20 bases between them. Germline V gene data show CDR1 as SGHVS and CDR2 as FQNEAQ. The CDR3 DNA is TGTGCCAGCAGCCCCCAAGGAGGAGGGGTCTTTGGCTACACCTTC. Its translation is CASSPQGGGVFGYTF. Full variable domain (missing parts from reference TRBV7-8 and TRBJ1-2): GAGVSQSPRYKVAKRGQDVALRCDPISGHVSLFWYQQALGQGPEFLTYFQNEAQLDKSGLPSDRFFAERPEGSVSTLKIQRTQQEDSAVYLCASSPQGGGVFGYTFGSGTRLTVV.

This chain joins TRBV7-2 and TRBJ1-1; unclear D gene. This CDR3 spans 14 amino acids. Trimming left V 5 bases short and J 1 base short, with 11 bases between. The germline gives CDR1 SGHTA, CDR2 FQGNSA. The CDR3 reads CASSPTRGNTEAFF. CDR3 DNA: TGTGCCAGCAGCCCAACTCGGGGGAACACTGAAGCTTTCTTT.

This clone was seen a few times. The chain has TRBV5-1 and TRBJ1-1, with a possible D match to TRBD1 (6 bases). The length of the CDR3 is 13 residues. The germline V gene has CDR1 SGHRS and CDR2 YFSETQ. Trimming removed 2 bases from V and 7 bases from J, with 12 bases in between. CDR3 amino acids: CASSFAGVGEAFF. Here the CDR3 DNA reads TGCGCCAGCAGCTTCGCAGGGGTGGGTGAAGCTTTCTTT.

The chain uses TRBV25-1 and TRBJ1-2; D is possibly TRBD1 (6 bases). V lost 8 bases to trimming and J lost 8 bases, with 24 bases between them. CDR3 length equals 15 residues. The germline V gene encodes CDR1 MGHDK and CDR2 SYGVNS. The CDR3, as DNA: TGTGCCAGCCAAAGACCGGGACACGTCGTGGAGGGCTACACCTTC. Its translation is CASQRPGHVVEGYTF.

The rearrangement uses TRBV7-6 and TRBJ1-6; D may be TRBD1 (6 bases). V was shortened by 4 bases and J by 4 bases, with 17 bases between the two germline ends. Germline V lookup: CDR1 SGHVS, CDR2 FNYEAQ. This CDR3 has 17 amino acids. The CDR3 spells CASSSDVQGRYNSPLHF. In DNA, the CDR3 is TGTGCCAGCAGCTCCGATGTTCAGGGGCGGTATAATTCACCCCTCCACTTT.

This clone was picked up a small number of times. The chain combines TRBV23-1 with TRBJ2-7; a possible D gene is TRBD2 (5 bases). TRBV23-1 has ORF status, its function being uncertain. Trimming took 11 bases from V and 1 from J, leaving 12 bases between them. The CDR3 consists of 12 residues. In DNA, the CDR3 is TGCGCCTTTCGGAGGTTTTCCTACGAGCAGTACTTC. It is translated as CAFRRFSYEQYF.

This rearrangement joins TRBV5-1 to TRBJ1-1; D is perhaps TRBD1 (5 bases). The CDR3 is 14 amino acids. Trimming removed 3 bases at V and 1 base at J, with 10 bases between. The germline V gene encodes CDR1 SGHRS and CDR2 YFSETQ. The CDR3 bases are TGCGCCAGCAGCTGGACAACACAGAACACTGAAGCTTTCTTT. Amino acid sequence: CASSWTTQNTEAFF.

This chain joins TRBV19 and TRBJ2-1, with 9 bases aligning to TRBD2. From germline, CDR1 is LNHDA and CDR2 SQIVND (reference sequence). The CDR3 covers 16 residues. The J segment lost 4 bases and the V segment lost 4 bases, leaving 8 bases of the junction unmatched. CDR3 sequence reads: CASSSSGSVFYNEQFF. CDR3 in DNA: TGTGCCAGTAGTAGTAGCGGGAGTGTCTTTTACAATGAGCAGTTCTTC.

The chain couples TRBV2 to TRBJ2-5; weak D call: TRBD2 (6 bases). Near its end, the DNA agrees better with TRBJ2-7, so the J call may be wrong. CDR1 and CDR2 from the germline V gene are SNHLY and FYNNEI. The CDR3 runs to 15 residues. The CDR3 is CASSEMFGTDYEQYF. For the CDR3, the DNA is TGTGCCAGCAGTGAAATGTTCGGGACTGATTACGAGCAGTACTTC.

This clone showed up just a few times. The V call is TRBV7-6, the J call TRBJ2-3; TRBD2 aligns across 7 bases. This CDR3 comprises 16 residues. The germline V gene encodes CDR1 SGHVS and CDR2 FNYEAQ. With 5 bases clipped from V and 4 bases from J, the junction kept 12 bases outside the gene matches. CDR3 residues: CASSRGGQLRADTQYF. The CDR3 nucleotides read TGTGCCAGCAGCCGGGGAGGGCAACTTCGAGCAGATACGCAGTATTTT.

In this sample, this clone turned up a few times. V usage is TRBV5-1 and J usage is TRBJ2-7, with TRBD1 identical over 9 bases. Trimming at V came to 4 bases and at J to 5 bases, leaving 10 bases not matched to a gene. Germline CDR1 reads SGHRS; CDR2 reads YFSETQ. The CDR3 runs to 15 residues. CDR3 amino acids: CASSIPGQGNHEQYF. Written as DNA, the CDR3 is TGCGCCAGCAGCATTCCGGGACAGGGTAATCACGAGCAGTACTTC.

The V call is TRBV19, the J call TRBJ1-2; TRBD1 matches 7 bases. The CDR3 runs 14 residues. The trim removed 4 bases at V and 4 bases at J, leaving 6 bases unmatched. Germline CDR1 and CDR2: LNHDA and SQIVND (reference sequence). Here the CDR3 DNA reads TGTGCCAGTAGTAGCGCAGGGGGGACCTATGGCTACACCTTC. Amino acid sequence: CASSSAGGTYGYTF.

CDR3 sequence reads: CASSILGGGPVYEQYF. DNA for the CDR3: TGTGCCAGTAGTATATTAGGGGGGGGACCAGTCTACGAGCAGTACTTC. The rearrangement uses TRBV19 and TRBJ2-7, with a possible D match to TRBD2 (7 bases). Trimming shortened V by 2 bases and J by 3 bases, and 17 bases separated the two germline ends. This CDR3 has 16 residues. Per the germline V gene, CDR1 is LNHDA and CDR2 is SQIVND (reference sequence).

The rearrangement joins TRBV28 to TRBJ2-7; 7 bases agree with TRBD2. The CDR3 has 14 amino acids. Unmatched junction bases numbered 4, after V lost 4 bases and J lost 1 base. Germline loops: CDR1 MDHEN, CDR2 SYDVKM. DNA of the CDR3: TGTGCCAGCAGTTCCTTTAGCGGGTCCTACGAGCAGTACTTC. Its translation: CASSSFSGSYEQYF.

This CDR3 reads CASSPLPGGTYEQYF. DNA of the CDR3: TGCGCCAGCAGCCCCCTCCCCGGCGGAACCTACGAGCAGTACTTC. V usage is TRBV4-1 and J usage is TRBJ2-7, with no clear D. The germline CDR1 and CDR2 sequences are MGHRA and YSYEKL. The germline V and J ends were trimmed by 4 bases and 2 bases, with 15 bases remaining between them. The CDR3 has 15 residues.

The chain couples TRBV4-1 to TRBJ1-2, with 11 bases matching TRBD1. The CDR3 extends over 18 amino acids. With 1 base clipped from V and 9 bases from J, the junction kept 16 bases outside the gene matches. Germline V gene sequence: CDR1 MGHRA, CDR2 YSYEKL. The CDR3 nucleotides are TGCGCCAGCAGCCAAGCCCCCTGCCTACCGGGACAGGGGGATTGCTACACCTTC. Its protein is CASSQAPCLPGQGDCYTF.

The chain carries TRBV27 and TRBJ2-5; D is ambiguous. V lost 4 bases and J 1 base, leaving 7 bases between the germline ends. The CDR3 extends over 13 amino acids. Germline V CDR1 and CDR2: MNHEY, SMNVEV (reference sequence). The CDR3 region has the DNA TGTGCCAGCAGTTCCCCTCGCCAAGAGACCCAGTACTTC. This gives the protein CASSSPRQETQYF.

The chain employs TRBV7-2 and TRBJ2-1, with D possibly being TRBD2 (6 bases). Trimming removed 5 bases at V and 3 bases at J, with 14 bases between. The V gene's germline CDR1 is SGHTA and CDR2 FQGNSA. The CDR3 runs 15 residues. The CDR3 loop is CASSLGTYRYNEQFF. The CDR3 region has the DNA TGTGCCAGCAGCCTCGGGACTTACCGCTACAATGAGCAGTTCTTC.

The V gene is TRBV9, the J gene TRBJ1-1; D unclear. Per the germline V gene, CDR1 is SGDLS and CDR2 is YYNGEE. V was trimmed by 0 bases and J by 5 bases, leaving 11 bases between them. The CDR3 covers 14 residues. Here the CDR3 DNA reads TGTGCCAGCAGCGTAGTAGCTGCCGGAACTGAAGCTTTCTTT. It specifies CASSVVAAGTEAFF.

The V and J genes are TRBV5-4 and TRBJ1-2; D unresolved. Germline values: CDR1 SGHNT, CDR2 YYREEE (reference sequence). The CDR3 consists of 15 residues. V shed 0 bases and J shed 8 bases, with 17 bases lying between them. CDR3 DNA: TGTGCCAGCAGCTTGGATAGGACCCGAAGCGGAGGCTACACCTTC. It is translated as CASSLDRTRSGGYTF.

The CDR3 DNA reads as TGTGCCAGCAGCTTACCTAGCGGGGGGGCGGACACCGGGGAGCTGTTTTTT. It encodes CASSLPSGGADTGELFF. V and J are TRBV7-3 and TRBJ2-2; 12 bases agree with TRBD2. The V segment lost 2 bases and the J segment 3 bases; nucleotides outside the gene matches: 4. Per the germline V gene, CDR1 is SGHTA and CDR2 is FQGTGA. There are 17 residues in the CDR3.

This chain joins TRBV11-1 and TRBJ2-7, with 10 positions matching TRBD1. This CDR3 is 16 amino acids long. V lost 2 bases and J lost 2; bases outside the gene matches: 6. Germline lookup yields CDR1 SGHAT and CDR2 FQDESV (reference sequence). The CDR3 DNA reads TGTGCCAGCAGCTTACTTTCCGGACAGGGGGCCTACGAGCAGTACTTC. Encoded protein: CASSLLSGQGAYEQYF.

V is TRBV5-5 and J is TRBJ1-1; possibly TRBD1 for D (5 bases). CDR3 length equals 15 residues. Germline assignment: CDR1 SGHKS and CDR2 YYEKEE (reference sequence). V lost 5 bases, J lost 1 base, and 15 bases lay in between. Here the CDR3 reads CASRAKGGGNTEAFF. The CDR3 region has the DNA TGTGCCAGCAGGGCAAAGGGCGGGGGGAACACTGAAGCTTTCTTT.

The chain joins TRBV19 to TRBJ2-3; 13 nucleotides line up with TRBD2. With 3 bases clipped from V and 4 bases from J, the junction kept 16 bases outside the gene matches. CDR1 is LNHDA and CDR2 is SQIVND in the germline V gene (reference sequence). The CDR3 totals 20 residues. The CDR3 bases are TGTGCCAGTAGTATCAGGACACTAGCGGGAGGGCCATGGTCGGCAGATACGCAGTATTTT. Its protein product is CASSIRTLAGGPWSADTQYF.

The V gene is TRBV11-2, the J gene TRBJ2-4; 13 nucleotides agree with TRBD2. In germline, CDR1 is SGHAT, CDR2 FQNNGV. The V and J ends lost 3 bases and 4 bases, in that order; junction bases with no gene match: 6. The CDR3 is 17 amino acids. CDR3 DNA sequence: TGTGCCAGCAGCTTCCAACTACTAGCGGGAGGGAAAAACATTCAGTACTTC. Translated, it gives CASSFQLLAGGKNIQYF.

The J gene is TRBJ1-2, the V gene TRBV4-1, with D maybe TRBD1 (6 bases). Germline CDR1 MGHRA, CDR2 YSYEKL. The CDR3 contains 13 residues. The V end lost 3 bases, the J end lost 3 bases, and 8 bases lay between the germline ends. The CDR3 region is CASSHAGDYGYTF. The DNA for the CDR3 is TGCGCCAGCAGCCATGCAGGGGACTATGGCTACACCTTC.